This TCR beta chain was identified in a study of T-cell reconstitution after alpha-beta-depleted transplantation in children listed by TCRdb under 2016. Study-level background: The study quantitatively tracked T-cell immune reconstitution after TCRalphabeta/CD19-depleted allogeneic hematopoietic cell transplantation in children using TCR repertoire profiling.

In the case of this clonotype: The antigen it recognizes is unknown. Within one base of it there is no much larger clone, and no base qualities were kept.

The protocol used for the library was PCR. TCRdb lists the instrument as Illumina HiSeq 2500. To normalize quantification of the TCRbeta repertoire, the TCR libraries were built with molecular barcoding that relied on unique molecular identifiers. TCRdb passed the public sequencing reads through fastp at Q25 and MiXCR, retaining productive beta sequences. One record per CDR3 amino acid sequence lists the most common genes and DNA. For this sample the table gives roughly 500,000 distinct CDR3 sequences, of which around 12% were detected only once. Of the sample, about 5.4% is held by the ten largest clones. At the junction V is shortened by 7 bases and J by 5 bases, with 14 bases in between. The germline V gene encodes CDR1 SGHRS and CDR2 YFSETQ. Reading from cysteine to phenylalanine, the CDR3 counts 13 amino acids. Here the CDR3 DNA is all that survives: 39 bases in frame from base 1.

This chain joins TRBV5-1 to TRBJ2-3; the D segment might be TRBD1 or TRBD2, since each matches 6 bases. The sequence derives from a human donor who donated a stem cell graft to a child with combined immunodeficiency. Sample: PBMCs from the stem cell graft donor, taken from the stem cell graft. The CDR3 reads as follows: CASGGGIGDTQYF. The bases read TGCGCCAGCGGAGGGGGGATTGGAGATACGCAGTATTTT.